Described below is a single T cell receptor (beta chain) sequence and its context. The data were obtained in a study of blood T cell repertoires in COVID-19. Study details: T cells, B-cell-depleted T cells, or PBMCs supplied cDNA or gDNA.

Trimming cost V 3 bases and J 3 bases; bases outside gene matches: 14. Germline V gene sequence: CDR1 MNHEY, CDR2 SVGEGT. The CDR3 extends over 18 amino acids. Sequenced by immunoSEQ multiplex PCR; TCRdb stores in-frame clones only, minus some. The sample shows approximately 91,000 clones, 77% of them seen only once. Sequencing used peripheral blood. This sequence originates from a woman of 80 years or more with acute or convalescent COVID-19. V usage is TRBV6-2 or TRBV6-3 and J usage is TRBJ1-1; 9 bases align to TRBD1. CDR3 in amino acids: CASSYSIRQGVVDTEAFF. In nucleotides, the CDR3 is TGTGCCAGCAGTTATAGTATCAGACAGGGGGTTGTCGACACTGAAGCTTTCTTT.